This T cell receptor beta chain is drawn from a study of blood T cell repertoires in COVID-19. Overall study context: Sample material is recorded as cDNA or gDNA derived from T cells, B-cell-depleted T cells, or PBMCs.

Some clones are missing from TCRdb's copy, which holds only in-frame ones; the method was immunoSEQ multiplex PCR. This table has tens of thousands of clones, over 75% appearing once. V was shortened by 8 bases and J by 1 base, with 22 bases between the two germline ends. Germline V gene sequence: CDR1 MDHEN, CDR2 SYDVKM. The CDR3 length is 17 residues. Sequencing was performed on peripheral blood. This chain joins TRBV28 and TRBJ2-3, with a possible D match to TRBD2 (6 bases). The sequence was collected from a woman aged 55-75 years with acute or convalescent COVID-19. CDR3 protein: CASVPYGGEDGTDTQYF. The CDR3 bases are TGTGCCAGCGTACCTTATGGCGGGGAGGATGGCACAGATACGCAGTATTTT. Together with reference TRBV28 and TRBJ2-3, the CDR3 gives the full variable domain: DVKVTQSSRYLVKRTGEKVFLECVQDMDHENMFWYRQDPGLGLRLIYFSYDVKMKEKGDIPEGYSVSREKKERFSLILESASTNQTSMYLCASVPYGGEDGTDTQYFGPGTRLTVL.